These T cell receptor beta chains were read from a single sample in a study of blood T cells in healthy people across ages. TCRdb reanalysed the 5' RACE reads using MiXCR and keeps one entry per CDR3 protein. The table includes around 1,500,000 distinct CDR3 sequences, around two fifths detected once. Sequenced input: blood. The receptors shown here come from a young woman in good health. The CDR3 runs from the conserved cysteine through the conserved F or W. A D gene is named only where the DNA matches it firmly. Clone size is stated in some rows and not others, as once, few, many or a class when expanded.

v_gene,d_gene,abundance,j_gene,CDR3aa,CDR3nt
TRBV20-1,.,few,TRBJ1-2,CSARDESRANYGYTF,TGCAGTGCTAGAGATGAGAGCAGAGCTAACTATGGCTACACCTTC
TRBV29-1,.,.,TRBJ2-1,CSVQRDFGHNEQFF,TGCAGCGTTCAACGGGACTTTGGGCACAATGAGCAGTTCTTC
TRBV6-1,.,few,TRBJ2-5,CASSDNYQETQYF,TGTGCCAGCAGTGACAACTACCAAGAGACCCAGTACTTC
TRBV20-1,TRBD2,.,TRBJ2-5,CSARDPAGGETQYF,TGCAGTGCTAGAGATCCGGCGGGAGGAGAGACCCAGTACTTC
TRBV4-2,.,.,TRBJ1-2,CASSQKGGYGYTF,TGTGCCAGCAGCCAAAAAGGGGGGTATGGCTACACCTTC
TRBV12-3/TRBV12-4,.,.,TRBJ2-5,CASSGVAKETQYF,TGTGCCAGCTCCGGAGTAGCAAAAGAGACCCAGTACTTC
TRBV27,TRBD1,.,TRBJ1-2,CASSLSIGTVNYGYTF,TGTGCCAGCAGTTTATCGATAGGGACAGTCAACTATGGCTACACCTTC
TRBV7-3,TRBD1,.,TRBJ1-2,CASSPQHFDRVGYGYTF,TGTGCCAGCAGCCCACAACACTTCGACAGGGTAGGGTATGGCTACACCTTC
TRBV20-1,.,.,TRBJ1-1,CSASESGNTEAFF,TGCAGTGCTAGCGAGTCGGGGAACACTGAAGCTTTCTTT
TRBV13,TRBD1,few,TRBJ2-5,CASSTRDRQTQYF,TGTGCCAGCAGCACCAGGGACAGACAAACCCAGTACTTC
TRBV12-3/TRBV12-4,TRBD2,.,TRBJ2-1,CASRFAGGNEQFF,TGTGCCAGTCGGTTCGCGGGGGGGAATGAGCAGTTCTTC
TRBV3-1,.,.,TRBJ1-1,CASSQDGQSNTEAFF,TGTGCCAGCAGCCAAGACGGGCAGTCGAACACTGAAGCTTTCTTT